This T cell receptor beta chain was retrieved from a study of T cell repertoires in ileal Crohn's disease. Each sample's TCRB immunosequencing used around 500 nanograms of biopsy DNA. Method: immunoSEQ multiplex PCR; TCRdb's copy keeps in-frame clones and lacks some. The data contain just under 7,500 clones, 84% of them singletons. Germline V gene data show CDR1 as MNHEY and CDR2 as SVGAGI. The CDR3 contains 15 residues. Trimming removed 9 bases from V and 2 bases from J; junction bases left unmatched: 10. Notes on the study in general: Compared with CD4 T cells, sorted CD8 cells carried more expanded clones.

With regard to this clone: The target antigen is unknown.

The chain couples TRBV6-5 to TRBJ2-7, with 10 bases matching TRBD1. The receptor comes from an adult with Crohn's disease. The sequenced material came from ileal tissue. CDR3 DNA: TGTGCCAGTAAAACGTCCGGGACAGGGGCCTACGAGCAGTACTTC. Protein sequence: CASKTSGTGAYEQYF.